This T cell receptor (beta chain) is from a study of cytomegalovirus exposure and HLA in healthy donors. About the study: There were fewer than 130 million unique TCR beta sequences, drawn from approximately 180 million T cells, in an earlier analysis. Early on, a data release was issued that held some 91 million unique TCRs from HLA-typed donors. Findings of the study overall: The study found most TCR sequences rare, yet found some public TCRs in many donors. A later analysis associated approximately 17,000 TCR beta sequences with HLA alleles at a 0.05 false discovery rate.

As for this clone: No antigen is known for it.

It was with 60 Vbeta and 13 Jbeta primers that the PCR ran. Assay used: immunoSEQ multiplex PCR; TCRdb lists only in-frame clones, some missing. The sample holds about 74,000 clones. The germline V gene encodes CDR1 SGHVS and CDR2 FQNEAQ. Germline trimming cut 6 bases from V and 3 bases from J; bases unmatched to any gene: 11. This CDR3 comprises 18 residues. The sequenced material came from PBMCs. This TCR was sampled from a female donor in good health and CMV-seropositive. V usage is TRBV7-8 and J usage is TRBJ2-6; TRBD2 aligns across 10 bases. The CDR3 region has the DNA TGTGCCAGCAGTCAGACCCTAGCGGGAGTCTTTGGGGCCAACGTCCTGACTTTC. It specifies CASSQTLAGVFGANVLTF.